This record covers a single T cell receptor beta chain. The antigen is not known. Researchers ran the PCR with 60 Vbeta and 13 Jbeta primers. Methods used by the authors: Later analysis identified tens of millions of unique TCR beta chains, 9 million to 12 million shared. Here immunoSEQ multiplex PCR was the method, and the copy in TCRdb shows in-frame clones only, minus some. V, J and clone size were drawn from that table, and D and trimming were deduced from the DNA. The sample comprises fewer than 200,000 clones, roughly a tenth of which are singletons, and 1% to 1.5% rests with the top ten. The CDR3 is 11 amino acids. Trimming stripped 4 bases from V and 11 bases from J, with 9 bases between. Germline V gene lookup returns CDR1 SNHLY and CDR2 FYNNEI. This sample is drawn from a study of cytomegalovirus exposure and HLA in healthy donors. Findings and limits, study-wide: Presence/absence comparisons presumed near-even sequencing depth among donors. The dataset shows that most TCR sequences were rare, while some public TCRs occurred in many donors.

Sequences were obtained from PBMCs. This TCR was recovered from a woman aged 25 to 39 in good health and CMV-seropositive. V usage is TRBV2 and J usage is TRBJ2-1, with D possibly being TRBD1 (5 bases). The CDR3 DNA follows: TGTGCCAGCAGTGTCCAGGGTCAGCAGTTCTTC. Protein product: CASSVQGQQFF.